A single T cell receptor (beta chain) is shown here with its context. Its antigen is as yet unknown. A single record per CDR3 protein comes from TCRdb applying MiXCR to the 5' RACE reads. The table has more than 1.5 million distinct CDR3 sequences, less than 35% seen once; the top ten hold more than 0.25%. These data belong to a study of identical twins. Study-level points and caveats: Researchers caution that invariant MAIT and iNKT cells could partly confound zero-insertion analyses.

Germline V CDR1 and CDR2: DFQATT, SNEGSKA (reference sequence). Trimming cost V 1 base and J 3 bases; bases outside gene matches: 7. The CDR3 consists of 16 residues. This TCR was recovered from a newborn girl in good health. Material: cord blood. The chain is built from TRBV20-1 and TRBJ1-5; 9 bases agree with TRBD1. CDR3 sequence: CSARGPGQGNNQPQHF. As DNA, the CDR3 is TGCAGTGCTAGAGGGCCGGGACAGGGAAACAATCAGCCCCAGCATTTT.